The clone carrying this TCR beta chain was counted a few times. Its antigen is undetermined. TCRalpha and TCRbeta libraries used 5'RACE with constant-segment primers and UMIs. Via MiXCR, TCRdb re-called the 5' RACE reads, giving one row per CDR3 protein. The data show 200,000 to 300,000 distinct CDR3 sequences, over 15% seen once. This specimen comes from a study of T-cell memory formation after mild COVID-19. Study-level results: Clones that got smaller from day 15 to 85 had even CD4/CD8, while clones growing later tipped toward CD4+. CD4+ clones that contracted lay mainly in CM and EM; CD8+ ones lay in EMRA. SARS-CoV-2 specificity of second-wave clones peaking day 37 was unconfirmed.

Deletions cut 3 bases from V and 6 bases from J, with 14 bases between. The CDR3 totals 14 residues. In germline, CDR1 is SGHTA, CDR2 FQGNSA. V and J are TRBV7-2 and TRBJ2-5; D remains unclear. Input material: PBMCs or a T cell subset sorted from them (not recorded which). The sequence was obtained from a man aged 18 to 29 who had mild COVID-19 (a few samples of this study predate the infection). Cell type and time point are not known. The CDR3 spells CASSFDPFPQTQYF. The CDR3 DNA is TGTGCCAGCAGCTTTGACCCATTTCCACAGACCCAGTACTTC.